This T cell receptor beta chain was documented in a study of CD8+CD57+ T cells in acquired aplastic anemia. Background on the study: An average of 3.2 ug of DNA was obtained from sorted CD4+ and CD8+ cells. Overall study results and limits: Between patients and controls, 25 to 35 CD8+ CDR3 sequences were found in common. Controls did not differ significantly from patients in CD8+ Simpson's diversity.

Germline CDR1 SGHVS, CDR2 FQNEAQ. This CDR3 has 16 amino acids. The ends were cut back, 5 bases at V and 6 bases at J, with 20 bases in the middle. According to the study, genomic DNA was the template for TCR beta VDJ and CDR3 profiling. TCRdb reprocessed the reads via MiXCR and lists one record per CDR3 protein. The sample comprises 150,000 to 200,000 distinct CDR3 sequences, around 65% of which are singletons, and around 46% rests with the top ten. Only one count was recorded for this clonotype. What it binds is not known. Sequencing was done on a sample of sorted CD4+, CD8+, or CD8+CD57+ T cells (not recorded which) from PBMCs. This sequence was found in a human donor with severe aplastic anemia or a healthy control (not recorded which). The V and J genes are TRBV7-8 and TRBJ2-4, with D possibly being TRBD2 (6 bases). CDR3 nucleotide sequence: TGTGCCAGCAGCCCCCCTTTCAGACTGGGAGGAAACATTCAGTACTTC. It translates to CASSPPFRLGGNIQYF.